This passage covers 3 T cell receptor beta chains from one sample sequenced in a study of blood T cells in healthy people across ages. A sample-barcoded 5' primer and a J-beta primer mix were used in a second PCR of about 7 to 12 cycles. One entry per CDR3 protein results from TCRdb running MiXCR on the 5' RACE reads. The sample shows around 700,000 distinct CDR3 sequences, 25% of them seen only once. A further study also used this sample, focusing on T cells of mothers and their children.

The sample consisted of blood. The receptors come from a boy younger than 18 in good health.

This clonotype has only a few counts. The CDR3 DNA is TGCGCCAGCAGCTTGGTTGGGGAAACTAATGAAAAACTGTTTTTT. Residues: CASSLVGETNEKLFF. The chain joins TRBV5-1 to TRBJ1-4, with unresolved D. The length of the CDR3 is 15 residues. Between the trimmed V and J ends, which lost 0 bases and 1 base, there was a span of 7 bases. The germline gives CDR1 SGHRS, CDR2 YFSETQ.

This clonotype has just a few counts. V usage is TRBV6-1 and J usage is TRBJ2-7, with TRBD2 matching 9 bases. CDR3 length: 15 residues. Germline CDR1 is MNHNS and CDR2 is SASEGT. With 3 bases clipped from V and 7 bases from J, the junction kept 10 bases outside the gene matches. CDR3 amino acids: CASSDFAGGPREQYF. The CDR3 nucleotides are TGTGCCAGCAGTGACTTCGCGGGAGGGCCGAGAGAGCAGTACTTC.

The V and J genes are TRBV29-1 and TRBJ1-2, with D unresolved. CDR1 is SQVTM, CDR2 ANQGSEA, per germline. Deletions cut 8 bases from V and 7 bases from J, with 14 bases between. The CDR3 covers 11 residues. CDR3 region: CSSGSPGGYTF. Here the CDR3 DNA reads TGCAGCAGTGGATCCCCTGGTGGCTACACCTTC.